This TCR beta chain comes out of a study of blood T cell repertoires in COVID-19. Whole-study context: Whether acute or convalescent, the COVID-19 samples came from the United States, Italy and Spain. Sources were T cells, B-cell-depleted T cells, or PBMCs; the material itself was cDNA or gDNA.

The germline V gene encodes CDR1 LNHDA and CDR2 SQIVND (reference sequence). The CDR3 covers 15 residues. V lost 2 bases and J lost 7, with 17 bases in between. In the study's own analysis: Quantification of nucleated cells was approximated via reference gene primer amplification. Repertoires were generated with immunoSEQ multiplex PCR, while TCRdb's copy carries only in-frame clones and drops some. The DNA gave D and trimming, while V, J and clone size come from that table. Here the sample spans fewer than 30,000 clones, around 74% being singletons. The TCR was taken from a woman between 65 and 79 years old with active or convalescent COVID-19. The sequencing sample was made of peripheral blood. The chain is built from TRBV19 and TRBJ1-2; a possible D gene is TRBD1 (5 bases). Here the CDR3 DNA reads TGTGCCAGTAGTATAACGGCAGGGACTGAAGGTGGCTACACCTTC. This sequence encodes CASSITAGTEGGYTF.